This entry lists 26 T cell receptor beta chains sequenced from one sample in a study of blood T cell repertoires in COVID-19. Repertoires were generated with immunoSEQ multiplex PCR, while TCRdb's copy carries only in-frame clones and drops some. Here the sample spans 300,000 to 400,000 clones, around 82% being singletons. Sequencing was performed on peripheral blood. Receptors were obtained from a man aged 30 to 45 with active or convalescent COVID-19.

This clone was seen only once. The V gene is TRBV5-6, the J gene TRBJ2-3, with no clear D. This CDR3 has 16 residues. Per germline, CDR1 SGHDT and CDR2 YYEEEE. Trimming took 4 bases from V and 0 from J, leaving 15 bases between them. The CDR3 protein is CASSHSQRRSTDTQYF. CDR3 nucleotide sequence: TGTGCCAGCAGCCATAGCCAGCGCCGGAGCACAGATACGCAGTATTTT.

The V gene is TRBV4-2, the J gene TRBJ2-1; TRBD2 matches at 8 bases. V shed 1 base, J shed 0 bases, and the junction held 8 bases outside the gene matches. This CDR3 region has 18 residues. The germline V gene encodes CDR1 LGHNA and CDR2 YNFKEQ. Written as DNA, the CDR3 is TGTGCCAGCAGCCAAGGGGTGAGGAGCGGGAGCTCCTACAATGAGCAGTTCTTC. Translating it yields CASSQGVRSGSSYNEQFF.

This clone was seen only once. This sequence joins TRBV19 and TRBJ1-5; D call uncertain. The CDR3 loop spans 13 amino acids. The germline CDR1 and CDR2 sequences are LNHDA and SQIVND (reference sequence). CDR3 sequence (DNA): TGTCCTGACCCTTGCGGGATTGGTCAGCCCCAGCATTTT. Amino acid sequence: CPDPCGIGQPQHF.

The rearrangement joins TRBV19 to TRBJ1-1; possibly TRBD1 for D (5 bases). V gave up 9 bases and J gave up 0 bases, with 14 bases separating them. Germline-derived CDR1 and CDR2 are LNHDA and SQIVND (reference sequence). The CDR3 spans 14 residues. CDR3 bases: TGTGCCAGCCAGGCTCGGGGGGTGAACACTGAAGCTTTCTTT. Protein product: CASQARGVNTEAFF.

This chain links TRBV5-6 with TRBJ1-4, with D possibly TRBD1 on 5 matching bases. Germline values: CDR1 SGHDT, CDR2 YYEEEE. Trimming cost V 3 bases and J 7 bases, with 13 bases left between them. There are 14 residues in the CDR3. In DNA, the CDR3 is TGTGCCAGCAGCTCCGGGGGAGGCGGTGAAAAACTGTTTTTT. It codes for CASSSGGGGEKLFF. Supplemented by reference TRBV5-6 and TRBJ1-4, the full variable domain reads DAGVTQSPTHLIKTRGQQVTLRCSPKSGHDTVSWYQQALGQGPQFIFQYYEEEERQRGNFPDRFSGHQFPNYSSELNVNALLLGDSALYLCASSSGGGGEKLFFGSGTQLSVL.

The chain is built from TRBV4-1 and TRBJ2-1; TRBD2 might be the D (5 bases). Germline CDR1 MGHRA, CDR2 YSYEKL. Trimming removed 0 bases from V and 9 bases from J, with 15 bases in between. This CDR3 has 15 residues. The CDR3 is CASSQEARAVSEQFF. For the CDR3, the DNA is TGCGCCAGCAGCCAAGAAGCTAGAGCGGTGTCTGAGCAGTTCTTC.

CDR3 bases: TGCAGCGTTGATTGGGGCGATGGCTACACCTTC. Its protein is CSVDWGDGYTF. The chain joins TRBV29-1 to TRBJ1-2; D might be TRBD1 (5 bases). Per the germline V gene, CDR1 is SQVTM and CDR2 is ANQGSEA. The V gene lost 3 bases and the J gene lost 6 bases, with 8 bases spanning the gap. This CDR3 is built from 11 residues.

This chain joins TRBV19 and TRBJ2-1, with 9 bases matching TRBD2. This CDR3 comprises 14 residues. With 7 bases clipped from V and 9 bases from J, the junction kept 10 bases outside the gene matches. The germline CDR1 and CDR2 sequences are LNHDA and SQIVND (reference sequence). The CDR3 loop reads CASTARAGGGEQFF. The CDR3 DNA sequence: TGTGCCAGTACGGCCCGAGCGGGAGGTGGTGAGCAGTTCTTC. Full variable domain (remainder filled in from reference TRBV19 and TRBJ2-1): DGGITQSPKYLFRKEGQNVTLSCEQNLNHDAMYWYRQDPGQGLRLIYYSQIVNDFQKGDIAEGYSVSREKKESFPLTVTSAQKNPTAFYLCASTARAGGGEQFFGPGTRLTVL.

The chain carries TRBV18 and TRBJ2-3; no clear D. The CDR3 contains 14 residues. V lost 0 bases and J lost 2, with 6 bases in between. Germline V gives CDR1 KGHSH, CDR2 LQKENI. CDR3: CASSPPSYTDTQYF. DNA of the CDR3: TGTGCCAGCTCACCACCGTCCTACACAGATACGCAGTATTTT. The full variable domain, rest sourced from reference TRBV18 and TRBJ2-3, is NAGVMQNPRHLVRRRGQEARLRCSPMKGHSHVYWYRQLPEEGLKFMVYLQKENIIDESGMPKERFSAEFPKEGPSILRIQQVVRGDSAAYFCASSPPSYTDTQYFGPGTRLTVL.

In regard to this clone: Given the absence of the conserved phenylalanine or tryptophan at the CDR3 end, a read error is likely. V is TRBV19 and J is TRBJ1-1; TRBD1 aligns across 8 bases. CDR3 length: 14 amino acids. Per the germline V gene, CDR1 is LNHDA and CDR2 is SQIVND (reference sequence). Trimming removed 5 bases from V and 3 bases from J; junction bases left unmatched: 5. The CDR3 here is CASSPTGAYTEAFL. Here the CDR3 DNA reads TGTGCCAGTAGTCCGACAGGGGCCTACACTGAAGCTTTCCTT.

In its sample, this clone was seen once. V is TRBV6-2 or TRBV6-3 and J is TRBJ2-1, with 7 bases identical to TRBD2. The length of the CDR3 is 15 residues. Germline lookup yields CDR1 MNHEY and CDR2 SVGEGT. After removal of 4 bases from V and 5 bases from J, the junction contained 8 bases not matched to a gene. The CDR3 loop reads CASSSLGGGNNEQFF. CDR3 in DNA: TGTGCCAGCAGTTCTCTGGGGGGAGGGAACAATGAGCAGTTCTTC.

The chain joins TRBV5-3 to TRBJ1-2, with 9 bases aligning to TRBD1. TRBV5-3 is identified as an open reading frame with a role that is uncertain. V lost 3 bases, J lost 8 bases, and 11 bases stayed unmatched. The CDR3 has 15 residues. CDR3 region: CARSYRDRAPAGYTF. DNA for the CDR3: TGTGCCAGAAGCTACAGGGACAGGGCACCGGCAGGCTACACCTTC.

J is TRBJ2-7 and V is TRBV14; TRBD1 is a possible D gene (5 bases). V was pared by 0 bases and J by 0 bases, with 15 bases between. Germline V lookup: CDR1 SGHDN, CDR2 FVKESK. The CDR3 length is 17 residues. The CDR3 sequence is CASSQDFGQGLSYEQYF. CDR3 in DNA: TGTGCCAGCAGCCAAGACTTCGGGCAGGGCCTCTCCTACGAGCAGTACTTC.

The V and J genes are TRBV4-2 and TRBJ1-5; TRBD1 matches at 9 bases. Germline CDR1 is LGHNA and CDR2 is YNFKEQ. This CDR3 is built from 17 residues. V was pared by 0 bases and J by 2 bases, with 5 bases of the junction left unmatched. In DNA, the CDR3 is TGTGCCAGCAGCCAAGACGATTGGACAGGGGGCAATCAGCCCCAGCATTTT. Translating it yields CASSQDDWTGGNQPQHF.

A remark on this clone: This CDR3 is also generated by other DNA sequences in the sample. The genes are TRBV6-5 and TRBJ1-2, with D possibly being TRBD1 (5 bases). The germline V and J ends were trimmed by 6 bases and 8 bases, with 13 bases remaining between them. This CDR3 has 12 amino acids. Germline CDR1 reads MNHEY; CDR2 reads SVGAGI. CDR3 in amino acids: CASSPGQGGYTF. The CDR3 nucleotides read TGTGCCAGCAGCCCCGGGCAGGGAGGCTACACCTTC.

This clone was seen a handful of times. V and J are TRBV2 and TRBJ1-1; TRBD1 is a possible D gene (5 bases). Germline V CDR1 and CDR2: SNHLY, FYNNEI. The CDR3 is made up of 16 amino acids. The V end lost 9 bases, the J end lost 4 bases, and 24 bases lay between the germline ends. The CDR3 loop is CASTGDRHSGVTEAFF. The CDR3 DNA sequence: TGTGCCAGTACCGGGGACCGCCATTCGGGAGTCACTGAAGCTTTCTTT.

The chain combines TRBV20-1 with TRBJ2-7; possibly TRBD2 for D (6 bases). This CDR3 has 14 amino acids. Germline V gene data show CDR1 as DFQATT and CDR2 as SNEGSKA (reference sequence). The V and J ends lost 3 bases and 1 base respectively, with 13 bases between them. This chain's CDR3 is CSASPTSTSYEQYF. CDR3 DNA: TGCAGTGCTAGTCCTACTAGCACATCCTACGAGCAGTACTTC.

In this sample, this clone turned up once. The chain combines TRBV29-1 with TRBJ1-2; D gene uncertain. V was pared by 6 bases and J by 4 bases, with 15 bases between. The CDR3 spans 13 residues. The germline V gene has CDR1 SQVTM and CDR2 ANQGSEA. This chain's CDR3 is CSVARGRPYGYTF. CDR3 DNA: TGCAGCGTGGCCCGCGGGCGACCCTATGGCTACACCTTC.

The chain couples TRBV5-1 to TRBJ1-1; 7 nucleotides line up with TRBD1. Germline V gene lookup returns CDR1 SGHRS and CDR2 YFSETQ. The trim removed 4 bases at V and 0 bases at J, leaving 3 bases unmatched. This CDR3 is built from 14 residues. The CDR3 loop is CASSRDSLNTEAFF. As DNA, the CDR3 is TGCGCCAGCAGCCGGGACAGTTTGAACACTGAAGCTTTCTTT.

The V gene is TRBV27, the J gene TRBJ1-5; 8 bases line up with TRBD1. This CDR3 region has 14 residues. Germline CDR1 and CDR2: MNHEY and SMNVEV (reference sequence). V was clipped by 2 bases and J by 7 bases; unmatched bases: 4. CDR3 amino acids: CASSLRTGTQPQHF. DNA of the CDR3: TGTGCCAGCAGTTTAAGGACAGGGACCCAGCCCCAGCATTTT.

This clone was seen more than once but under ten times. The chain joins TRBV4-3 to TRBJ2-3; tentative D call: TRBD2 (6 bases). The V gene lost 0 bases and the J gene lost 4 bases, with 14 bases spanning the gap. The germline V gene has CDR1 LGHNA and CDR2 YSLEER. This CDR3 spans 16 amino acids. The CDR3 DNA reads TGCGCCAGCAGCCAAGAAGATGGAGGGGATCCAGATACGCAGTATTTT. Translated: CASSQEDGGDPDTQYF.

The chain recombines TRBV11-3 with TRBJ1-2; 9 bases align to TRBD1. Germline CDR1 and CDR2: SGHNT and YENEEA. V shed 3 bases and J 6 bases; nucleotides not matched to a gene: 2. The CDR3 extends over 13 amino acids. DNA for the CDR3: TGTGCCAGCAGCTTCCGACAGGGGGATGGCTACACCTTC. Residues: CASSFRQGDGYTF. Drawing the rest from reference TRBV11-3 and TRBJ1-2, the complete variable domain is EAGVVQSPRYKIIEKKQPVAFWCNPISGHNTLYWYLQNLGQGPELLIRYENEEAVDDSQLPKDRFSAERLKGVDSTLKIQPAELGDSAVYLCASSFRQGDGYTFGSGTRLTVV.

The chain has TRBV19 and TRBJ2-7; TRBD1 matches at 7 bases. The germline CDR1 and CDR2 sequences are LNHDA and SQIVND (reference sequence). Trimming took 0 bases from V and 4 from J; bases not matched to a gene: 6. This CDR3 comprises 15 residues. CDR3 protein: CASSIDRDRSYEQYF. The DNA of the CDR3 is TGTGCCAGTAGTATAGACCGGGACAGATCTTACGAGCAGTACTTC.

The chain has TRBV15 and TRBJ2-1, with D perhaps TRBD1 (6 bases). Germline-derived CDR1 and CDR2 are LNHNV and YYDKDF (reference sequence). The V gene lost 3 bases and the J gene lost 13 bases, with 16 bases spanning the gap. The CDR3 is 13 residues long. CDR3 loop: CATSSLLGQNQFF. The CDR3 region has the DNA TGTGCCACCAGCAGCCTCCTCGGACAGAACCAGTTCTTC.

This clone was found once. This chain joins TRBV6-5 and TRBJ1-4, with 8 nucleotides matching TRBD1. Germline loops: CDR1 MNHEY, CDR2 SVGAGI. This CDR3 is built from 14 residues. The V segment lost 6 bases and the J segment 3 bases; nucleotides outside the gene matches: 3. The CDR3 nucleotides read TGTGCCAGCAGCCTGGACAGGGCTAATGAAAAACTGTTTTTT. It is translated as CASSLDRANEKLFF.

The chain has TRBV15 and TRBJ2-2; D possibly corresponds to TRBD2 (5 bases). From germline, CDR1 is LNHNV and CDR2 YYDKDF (reference sequence). V gave up 5 bases and J gave up 4 bases, with 11 bases separating them. CDR3 length equals 14 residues. The CDR3 region is CATSPRGFTGELFF. For the CDR3, the DNA is TGTGCCACCAGCCCCCGAGGGTTCACCGGGGAGCTGTTTTTT.